Sequencing of this T cell receptor (beta chain) was carried out in a study of T cell changes during pregnancy in multiple sclerosis. The CDR3 has 16 amino acids. Germline lookup yields CDR1 ENHRY and CDR2 SYGVKD. Trimming at V came to 0 bases and at J to 4 bases, leaving 6 bases not matched to a gene. Assay used: immunoSEQ multiplex PCR; TCRdb lists only in-frame clones, some missing. The data contain around 30,000 clones, 85% to 90% of them singletons. This chain uses TRBV10-3 with TRBJ2-1; TRBD2 matches 7 bases. The sequencing used CD8+ T cells from peripheral blood mononuclear cells, collected in the second trimester of pregnancy. This sequence was found in a female donor with multiple sclerosis, enrolled in a pregnancy study. The CDR3 DNA is TGTGCCATCAGTGAGTCGTGGGAGGGATCTTACAATGAGCAGTTCTTC. It is translated as CAISESWEGSYNEQFF.